The clone carrying this TCR beta chain has a count of ten or more. What it binds is unknown. This sample was taken from a study of T cells in Graves' hyperthyroidism and ophthalmopathy. Study-wide results and caveats: The blood repertoire included most of the expanded thyroid clonotypes above 0.001.

In patients aged 18 to 65, hyperthyroidism was newly diagnosed, with duration under 2 months. There were TCR beta CDR3 regions amplified from RNA transcripts. TCR CDR3 regions were first amplified by RT-PCR with HTBI primers. TCRdb used MiXCR to reprocess the multiplex PCR reads, holding one entry per CDR3 protein. Of under 650,000 distinct CDR3 sequences in the sample, around 15% are singletons; the top ten hold 3% to 4.5%. V shed 5 bases, J shed 5 bases, and the junction held 6 bases outside the gene matches. The germline V gene has CDR1 SGHTA and CDR2 FQGTGA. This CDR3 has 16 amino acids. This TCR was sampled from a woman aged 25 to 45 with Graves' hyperthyroidism. Sample: blood. The rearrangement links TRBV7-3 to TRBJ2-2; 12 nucleotides line up with TRBD2. The CDR3, as DNA: TGTGCCAGCAGCCCCGGACTAGCGGGAACGACCGGGGAGCTGTTTTTT. It translates to CASSPGLAGTTGELFF.